This is a list of T cell receptor beta chains from one sample in a study of healthy donors' naive CD4 and CD8 T cells. One entry per CDR3 protein results from TCRdb running MiXCR on the reads. This table has 150,000 to 200,000 distinct CDR3 sequences, about 74% appearing once. Sequencing was performed on naive CD4+ and CD8+ T cells sorted from blood, pooled from several donors. All receptors derive from a pool of human donors in good health; the sample pools cells from several healthy donors. Both conserved end residues are part of each CDR3. A D gene is named only where the DNA matches it firmly. Clone size is shown for a subset of rows, as once, few, many or a class of expanded clone.

-	TRBV29-1	TRBJ2-7	-	CSVDSAYEQYF	TGCAGCGTTGACAGCGCTTACGAGCAGTACTTC
-	TRBV29-1	TRBJ2-3	-	CSVEDLDTQYF	TGCAGCGTTGAAGATCTAGATACGCAGTATTTT
-	TRBV27	TRBJ2-5	-	CASSPLARETQYF	TGTGCCAGCAGCCCACTAGCTCGCGAGACCCAGTACTTC
-	TRBV24-1	TRBJ1-2	-	CATSDLGRTYGYTF	TGTGCCACCAGTGATCTGGGCAGAACCTATGGCTACACCTTC
few	TRBV30	TRBJ2-5	-	CSSSRGILETQYF	TGTTCATCCTCTCGGGGGATTTTAGAGACCCAGTACTTC
-	TRBV6-5	TRBJ2-7	-	CASSPGRFYEQYF	TGTGCCAGCAGTCCCGGGCGGTTCTACGAGCAGTACTTC
-	TRBV4-3	TRBJ1-5	-	CASSQTGVGQPQHF	TGCGCCAGCAGCCAGACAGGTGTGGGCCAGCCCCAGCATTTT
-	TRBV29-1	TRBJ1-1	-	CSPTGNTEAFF	TGCAGCCCGACAGGGAACACTGAAGCTTTCTTT
-	TRBV27	TRBJ2-1	TRBD2	CASSLEQGTSGSLYNEQFF	TGTGCCAGCAGTTTGGAACAGGGGACTAGCGGGAGTTTGTACAATGAGCAGTTCTTC
-	TRBV10-3	TRBJ1-2	TRBD1	CAISELWDSPNYGYTF	TGTGCCATCAGTGAGTTATGGGACAGCCCTAACTATGGCTACACCTTC
-	TRBV6-5	TRBJ2-5	-	CASKSEIQETQYF	TGTGCCAGCAAGAGCGAGATCCAAGAGACCCAGTACTTC
-	TRBV6-5	TRBJ2-1	-	CASRERRVDEQFF	TGTGCCAGCAGGGAGAGAAGGGTTGATGAGCAGTTCTTC
once	TRBV19	TRBJ2-7	TRBD2	CASSMALAGTYEQYF	TGTGCCAGTAGTATGGCTCTAGCGGGGACCTACGAGCAGTACTTC
few	TRBV29-1	TRBJ1-1	-	CSVDSGEAFF	TGCAGCGTTGACAGTGGGGAAGCTTTCTTT
-	TRBV29-1	TRBJ1-2	TRBD1	CSVRDRDGYTF	TGCAGCGTCCGGGACAGGGATGGCTACACCTTC
-	TRBV29-1	TRBJ2-7	-	CSSRGTTDEQYF	TGCAGCTCTAGGGGAACGACCGACGAGCAGTACTTC
-	TRBV6-6	TRBJ2-5	TRBD2	CASSFISGKETQYF	TGTGCCAGCAGTTTCATTAGCGGGAAAGAGACCCAGTACTTC
-	TRBV20-1	TRBJ2-5	-	CSASGPPIRHEYF	TGCAGTGCCTCGGGACCACCAATTAGGCACGAGTACTTC
-	TRBV29-1	TRBJ1-1	-	CSVDRDSNTEAFF	TGCAGCGTTGACAGGGATTCGAACACTGAAGCTTTCTTT
once	TRBV29-1	TRBJ1-2	-	CSVETGSNYGYTF	TGCAGCGTTGAGACAGGCTCTAACTATGGCTACACCTTC
-	TRBV29-1	TRBJ1-2	-	CSVRGVRYGYTF	TGCAGCGTTCGGGGGGTCCGATATGGCTACACCTTC
once	TRBV6-8	TRBJ2-7	TRBD2	CASSYSASGRHEQYF	TGTGCCAGCAGTTACTCCGCTAGCGGGAGACACGAGCAGTACTTC
-	TRBV15	TRBJ1-2	TRBD1	CATSSPDRTYGYTF	TGTGCCACCAGCTCTCCGGACAGGACCTATGGCTACACCTTC
-	TRBV19	TRBJ2-1	-	CASSTGTPKFF	TGTGCCAGTAGCACCGGGACACCAAAGTTCTTC
-	TRBV6-5	TRBJ2-3	-	CASSYSRVSRGTDTQYF	TGTGCCAGCAGTTACTCACGCGTCTCACGGGGCACAGATACGCAGTATTTT
-	TRBV29-1	TRBJ2-5	TRBD2	CSVVSGGGAIETQYF	TGCAGCGTTGTCTCTGGCGGGGGGGCCATAGAGACCCAGTACTTC
-	TRBV27	TRBJ1-1	-	CASSLMRATEAFF	TGTGCCAGCAGTTTAATGAGGGCCACTGAAGCTTTCTTT
-	TRBV7-2	TRBJ1-1	-	CASSFDMNTEAFF	TGTGCCAGCAGCTTCGATATGAACACTGAAGCTTTCTTT
-	TRBV20-1	TRBJ2-1	-	CSARDATGGQRAYNEQFF	TGCAGTGCTAGAGATGCAACGGGGGGCCAACGGGCCTACAATGAGCAGTTCTTC
-	TRBV29-1	TRBJ2-3	-	CSVRDLAQYF	TGCAGCGTCCGGGACTTAGCGCAGTATTTT
few	TRBV2	TRBJ2-1	TRBD2	CASSVLAGGYNEQFF	TGTGCCAGCAGTGTACTAGCGGGAGGCTACAATGAGCAGTTCTTC
once	TRBV27	TRBJ2-7	-	CASSPRRQLYEQYF	TGTGCCAGCAGTCCACGCCGTCAGCTCTACGAGCAGTACTTC
-	TRBV15	TRBJ2-5	-	CATSEEDRVKTQYF	TGTGCCACCAGTGAGGAGGACAGAGTAAAGACCCAGTACTTC
-	TRBV27	TRBJ1-5	-	CASSPYGRYSGNQPQHF	TGTGCCAGCAGCCCCTATGGACGGTACTCTGGCAATCAGCCCCAGCATTTT
-	TRBV27	TRBJ1-5	-	CASSLSRGDNQPQHF	TGTGCCAGCAGTTTATCGAGAGGGGACAATCAGCCCCAGCATTTT
once	TRBV19	TRBJ2-7	TRBD2	CASSAGTIDEQYF	TGTGCCAGTAGTGCCGGGACTATCGACGAGCAGTACTTC
-	TRBV19	TRBJ2-7	-	CASSIASMNEQYF	TGTGCCAGTAGTATTGCCAGTATGAACGAGCAGTACTTC
-	TRBV20-1	TRBJ1-2	TRBD1	CSAHEDRGDYGYTF	TGCAGTGCTCACGAGGACAGGGGCGACTATGGCTACACCTTC
-	TRBV15	TRBJ1-2	TRBD1	CATSRLRDSNYGYTF	TGTGCCACCAGCAGATTAAGGGACAGTAACTATGGCTACACCTTC
-	TRBV29-1	TRBJ1-1	-	CSAEPGLNTEAFF	TGCAGCGCCGAACCGGGCTTGAACACTGAAGCTTTCTTT
-	TRBV7-9	TRBJ1-1	-	CASSLESGTEAFF	TGTGCCAGCAGCTTAGAATCCGGCACTGAAGCTTTCTTT